Sequencing of this T cell receptor beta chain was carried out in a study of OX40 agonist ivuxolimab in advanced cancers. Overall study results and limits: Circulating CD4+ and CD8+ T cells showed clonal expansion by week 6 at 0.1 to 3.0 mg/kg. Averaging showed that CD8+ T cells had more expanded clones than CD4+ did.

The sampling schedule covered blood at baseline, cycle 4 day 1, and cycle 7 day 1. Remarks on this clone: Its antigen is not known.

Generated by immunoSEQ multiplex PCR, the TCRdb table keeps only in-frame clones and is missing some. The sample shows 9,500 to 15,000 clones, around 76% of them seen only once. The sequence derives from an adult with an advanced solid tumor such as melanoma, head and neck, liver or kidney cancer. This specimen consisted of CD4+ or CD8+ T cells sorted from blood, obtained in a trial of the OX40 agonist ivuxolimab.

The CDR3 is CASRPGTSRGSYNEQFF. In DNA form, the CDR3 reads TGTGCCAGCAGGCCCGGGACTAGTAGGGGGTCCTACAATGAGCAGTTCTTC. This chain uses TRBV28 with TRBJ2-1; 8 bases line up with TRBD2. V shed 6 bases and J 1 base; nucleotides not matched to a gene: 11. The CDR3 covers 17 residues. Germline V gene lookup returns CDR1 MDHEN and CDR2 SYDVKM. Based on the CDR3 plus reference TRBV28 and TRBJ2-1, the full variable domain is DVKVTQSSRYLVKRTGEKVFLECVQDMDHENMFWYRQDPGLGLRLIYFSYDVKMKEKGDIPEGYSVSREKKERFSLILESASTNQTSMYLCASRPGTSRGSYNEQFFGPGTRLTVL.